This T cell receptor beta chain was identified in a study of response to subunit inactivated influenza vaccine (dated by TCRdb to 2016 to 2019). At the level of the whole study: Deep quantitative profiling of the T cell receptor repertoire was used in the study to follow responses to a trivalent subunit inactivated influenza vaccine. Findings and caveats that apply to the study as a whole: The authors proposed that each seasonal influenza vaccination may bring in only a limited number of new T cells.

The label giving this sample's time point can be read as: 45 days after influenza vaccine administration. The germline V end is reduced by 4 bases and the J end by 4 bases; junction bases left unmatched: 7. The CDR3 contains 15 residues, cysteine and phenylalanine counted. Only CDR3 DNA remains: 45 bases, in frame from the first base. As regards this clonotype: Its recognized antigen is unknown. Nothing much larger sits one base from this clone, and base qualities are not available.

The library was prepared using RT-PCR. Sequencing took place on an Illumina HiSeq 2500. The public reads were quality trimmed at Q25 with fastp and then assembled into clones with MiXCR by TCRdb, keeping productive beta chains. Every distinct CDR3 protein forms one entry, paired with its most common genes and DNA. The sample records over 400,000 distinct CDR3 sequences, roughly 11% of which are singletons. The top ten constitute approximately 12% of the sample. Here the chain combines TRBV12-3 or TRBV12-4 and TRBJ2-5, with 9 bases aligning to TRBD1. The clonotype was recovered from a man aged 45-60 years who received an inactivated influenza vaccine. Donor details come from another sample of the same person, matched by shared clones. This material consisted of PBMCs from blood, taken 45 days after vaccination. The CDR3 in this case is CASSSPGQGGETQYF. DNA sequence: TGTGCCAGCAGTTCTCCGGGACAGGGAGGAGAGACCCAGTACTTC.